This T cell receptor beta chain was found in a study of regulatory T cells in long-lasting Graves disease. Via MiXCR, TCRdb re-called the reads, giving one row per CDR3 protein. This table holds 800 to 950 distinct CDR3 sequences, approximately 56% found once. General study points: There was favoring of TRBV28, TRBJ1-2 and TRBJ2-5 in persistent disease.

Turning to this clonotype: Antigen unknown.

Trimming cost V 4 bases and J 5 bases; bases outside gene matches: 8. The CDR3 is 15 amino acids. Germline CDR1 SGHVS, CDR2 FNYEAQ. PBMCs were the source of the RNA used for TCR sequencing. The source is a female donor with Graves disease. The chain joins TRBV7-6 to TRBJ2-1; 7 positions match TRBD1. The material was peripheral blood mononuclear cells (PBMCs), obtained with antithyroid drug treatment, in newly diagnosed or persistent Graves disease (not recorded which). This CDR3 reads CASSSLRGLDNEQFF. The CDR3 nucleotides are TGTGCCAGCAGCTCCCTGAGGGGGCTCGACAATGAGCAGTTCTTC.